The T cell receptor (beta chain) under discussion was sequenced for a study of shared clonotypes between healthy human individuals. Study-level points and caveats: Sorted-subset samples were not fully sequenced, rarefaction indicated. The naive CD4 repertoires of a handful of donors were compared, and about 5% of clonotypes were shared.

Libraries were prepared by immunoSEQ multiplex PCR; TCRdb keeps only in-frame clonotypes and omits some of them. Among some 2,100,000 clones listed, around 93% were seen once. This clone was counted only a few times. Its antigen is currently unknown. At the DNA level, this CDR3 is encoded by other sequences in the same sample as well. CD45RO-negative, CCR7-positively selected cells formed the naive CD8 fraction, excluding terminally differentiated effector memory CD45RA+ cells. Trimming took 3 bases from V and 4 from J, leaving 10 bases between them. The germline V gene encodes CDR1 MGHRA and CDR2 YSYEKL. The CDR3 totals 14 residues.

The genes are TRBV4-1 and TRBJ1-5; D remains unclear. This TCR derives from a man younger than 30 in good health. Some clones in this sample may be carry-over from other donors' samples. The source material was naive CD8+ T cells from PBMCs. In DNA, the CDR3 is TGCGCCAGCAGCCACCCGGGAGGGAATCAGCCCCAGCATTTT. Amino acids: CASSHPGGNQPQHF.